A selection of T cell receptor beta chains follows, all from one sample in a study of identical twins. TCRdb redid the calling of the 5' RACE reads with MiXCR, one entry per CDR3 protein. The sample lists 650,000 to 800,000 distinct CDR3 sequences; less than 10% were seen once. This sample was shared with a second study, whose subject was yellow fever vaccine responses in identical twins.

The sequencing sample was made of PBMCs. Receptor source: a woman between 18 and 30 years old in good health. Both conserved end residues are trimmed from each CDR3. Fields, in order: D gene, V gene, clone size, J gene, CDR3 protein. D genes are given only for firm matches. Size tells how often a clone was seen (once, few, many) or the class of an expanded clone, and some rows leave it out.

>TRBD1|TRBV2|few|TRBJ1-5
ASSEGVGGQPQH
>.|TRBV12-3/TRBV12-4|few|TRBJ2-6
ASSFKGAGANVLT
>.|TRBV20-1|.|TRBJ2-3
SASEAASFTQY
>TRBD2|TRBV4-1|many|TRBJ2-7
ASSQVSGTISYEQY
>.|TRBV6-5|.|TRBJ2-6
ASSYSGSFSGANVLT
>TRBD2|TRBV20-1|.|TRBJ2-3
SARVAGGPQY
>.|TRBV5-5|many|TRBJ2-1
ASSRSFYSYNEQF
>.|TRBV12-3/TRBV12-4|many|TRBJ2-7
ASSPRSAGEQY
>TRBD2|TRBV7-2|.|TRBJ2-7
ASASRRGGSPYEQY
>TRBD2|TRBV10-2|many|TRBJ2-1
ASRMTSGSLSYNEQF
>.|TRBV6-2/TRBV6-3|few|TRBJ2-1
ASSHRVTSYNEQF
>.|TRBV15|many|TRBJ2-7
ATSRDSLREQY
>.|TRBV6-1|few|TRBJ2-7
ASSERLVLVKY
>.|TRBV7-2|.|TRBJ2-2
ASSLVFGLRTTGELF
>.|TRBV5-1|many|TRBJ2-7
ASSLEGAGYEQY
>TRBD2|TRBV12-3/TRBV12-4|few|TRBJ2-2
ASSTRLAPNTGELF
>TRBD2|TRBV4-1|.|TRBJ2-7
ASSQPTSASYEQY
>.|TRBV20-1|.|TRBJ2-6
SARVPNSGANVLT
>.|TRBV7-9|.|TRBJ1-1
ASSLFKGQGVNTEAF
>.|TRBV24-1|many|TRBJ2-2
ATSDLGRPNTGELF
>.|TRBV6-5|.|TRBJ1-1
ASSFKMEAF
>.|TRBV12-3/TRBV12-4|.|TRBJ2-7
ASSSAPPYPLYEQY
>TRBD2|TRBV7-6|many|TRBJ2-1
ASSLERGRVQF
>TRBD2|TRBV6-1|few|TRBJ2-4
ASRRGAIGNIQY
>.|TRBV27|few|TRBJ2-3
ASSPLFLRGPRGDTQY
>TRBD1|TRBV7-8|.|TRBJ2-3
ASRGTGLGGELSTDTQY
>.|TRBV20-1|.|TRBJ1-6
SARDRTAYYNSPLH
>TRBD1|TRBV7-9|few|TRBJ2-1
ASSLAGTGGGNEQF
>.|TRBV7-3|.|TRBJ2-7
ASSLTSAGTYEPY
>.|TRBV7-2|few|TRBJ2-7
ASSARVSPTPSYEQY
>.|TRBV12-3/TRBV12-4|few|TRBJ2-7
ASSLGSVVIAYEQY
>.|TRBV4-3|.|TRBJ2-1
ASSQEKISDYYNEQF
>TRBD2|TRBV7-2|.|TRBJ2-1
ASSQPSGRATEQF
>TRBD2|TRBV7-2|few|TRBJ2-3
ASSRMTSGGTDTQY
>.|TRBV12-3/TRBV12-4|medium-sized|TRBJ1-2
ASSAGRQVAAGYT
>.|TRBV30|.|TRBJ1-2
AWERVPYGYT
>TRBD1|TRBV4-3|many|TRBJ2-7
ASSQHRTGGYEQY
>.|TRBV12-3/TRBV12-4|few|TRBJ2-4
ASSFWEGNIQY
>TRBD1|TRBV4-2|.|TRBJ1-5
ASSQGGQGPGQPQH
>TRBD1|TRBV24-1|.|TRBJ2-1
ATSDLGQEGLSEQF
>TRBD1|TRBV6-5|many|TRBJ2-3
ASSNRDRGEY
>TRBD1|TRBV18|once|TRBJ1-1
ASSSGQGGIEAF
>.|TRBV7-2|.|TRBJ1-2
ASSFEPGGGYT
>.|TRBV20-1|few|TRBJ2-2
SARDLGGPNTGELF
>TRBD2|TRBV25-1|.|TRBJ2-3
ASSGFLTGGFTDTQY
>TRBD1|TRBV9|few|TRBJ2-2
ASSVELWGTGGTGELF
>.|TRBV18|few|TRBJ1-4
ASSSYGDEKLF
>.|TRBV29-1|few|TRBJ2-1
SVEGGGVRDEQF
>TRBD1|TRBV6-5|few|TRBJ1-1
ASSYGTGASNTEAF
>.|TRBV11-2|few|TRBJ2-7
ASSLDPSTEQY
>.|TRBV4-3|few|TRBJ1-1
ASSQGTDSNTEAF
>.|TRBV12-5|many|TRBJ2-1
ASGWGLGYNEQF
>.|TRBV3-1|.|TRBJ2-7
ASSVVASVSYEQY
>.|TRBV12-3/TRBV12-4|many|TRBJ2-3
ASSFWARATTDTQY
>TRBD2|TRBV12-3/TRBV12-4|few|TRBJ2-2
ASSLTSGSYTGELF
>.|TRBV21-1|few|TRBJ2-3
ASSKVGGPTQY
>.|TRBV7-9|few|TRBJ1-5
ASTLSGETNQPQH
>TRBD2|TRBV7-3|few|TRBJ2-3
ASSLAGGWDTQY